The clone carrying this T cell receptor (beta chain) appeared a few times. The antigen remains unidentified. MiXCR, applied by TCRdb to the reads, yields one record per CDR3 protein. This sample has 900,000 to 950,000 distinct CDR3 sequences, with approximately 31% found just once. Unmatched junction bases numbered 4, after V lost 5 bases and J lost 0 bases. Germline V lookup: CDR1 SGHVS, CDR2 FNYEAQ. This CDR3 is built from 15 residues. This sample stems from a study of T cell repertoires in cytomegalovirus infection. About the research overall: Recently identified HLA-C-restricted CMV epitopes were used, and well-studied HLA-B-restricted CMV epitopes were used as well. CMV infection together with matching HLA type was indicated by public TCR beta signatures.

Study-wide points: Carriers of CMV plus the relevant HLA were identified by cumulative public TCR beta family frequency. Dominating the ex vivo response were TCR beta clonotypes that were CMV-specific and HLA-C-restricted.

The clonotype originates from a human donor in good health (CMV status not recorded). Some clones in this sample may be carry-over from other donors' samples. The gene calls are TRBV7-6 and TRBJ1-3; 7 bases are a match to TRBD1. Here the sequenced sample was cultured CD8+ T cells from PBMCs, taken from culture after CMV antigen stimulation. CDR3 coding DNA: TGTGCCAGCAGCGATGGGACAGTCTCTGGAAACACCATATATTTT. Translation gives CASSDGTVSGNTIYF.